Described below is a single T cell receptor beta chain sequence and its context. Trimming shortened V by 4 bases and J by 4 bases, and 13 bases separated the two germline ends. The germline V gene has CDR1 SQVTM and CDR2 ANQGSEA. CDR3 size: 13 residues. The data belong to a study of T cell changes during pregnancy in multiple sclerosis. The table came from immunoSEQ multiplex PCR; TCRdb's copy has only in-frame clones and leaves some out. The repertoire consists of approximately 45,000 clones, with approximately 80% occurring once and the leading ten covering 0.55% to 0.65%. The clonotype originates from a female donor with multiple sclerosis, enrolled in a pregnancy study. The genes are TRBV29-1 and TRBJ1-2, with TRBD1 as a possible D gene (6 bases). The material was CD4+ T cells from peripheral blood mononuclear cells, obtained before pregnancy. The CDR3 here is CSVGGLGPYGYTF. CDR3 DNA sequence: TGCAGCGTTGGGGGGCTCGGCCCCTATGGCTACACCTTC.